This T cell receptor beta chain was recorded in a study of Ad26.COV2.S vaccination and SARS-CoV-2 variants. Whole-study context: Participants got Ad26.COV2.S intramuscularly, once or twice 56 days apart.

The method was immunoSEQ multiplex PCR; TCRdb's version includes in-frame clones alone and lacks a portion of them. The profile shows some 350,000 clones, 80% to 90% of them singletons. Treatment in this sample: some 20 received Ad26.COV2.S at low or high dose, single or two shots; roughly five received placebo; per-sample allocation not given. It was on day 63 after the first vaccine or placebo injection that samples were taken. With 0 bases removed from V and 3 bases from J, the gap between germline ends came to 7 bases. There are 14 residues in the CDR3. CDR1 and CDR2 from the germline V gene are KGHSH and LQKENI.

The chain uses TRBV18 and TRBJ2-3, with a possible D match to TRBD2 (5 bases). The clonotype comes from a person aged 18-60 years who received the Ad26.COV2.S COVID-19 vaccine or a placebo. This specimen consisted of peripheral blood, obtained in a trial of Ad26.COV2.S vaccine versus placebo. CDR3 nucleotides: TGTGCCAGCTCACCACCGCCGGGGACAGATACGCAGTATTTT. Residues: CASSPPPGTDTQYF.